This record concerns one T cell receptor (beta chain) sequence. Its antigen is unknown. Sequencing was performed on unstimulated naive, memory, effector memory and TEMRA subsets derived from three donor pairs. Germline values: CDR1 SGHNT, CDR2 YENEEA. Trimming took off 2 bases at V and 8 bases at J, with 9 bases between the two ends. The CDR3 is 12 amino acids. This entry is derived from a study of siplizumab effects on memory and regulatory T cells. Study-level findings and limits: Alloreactive sequences traceable to unstimulated CD4+ memory cells declined significantly under siplizumab.

Measured with immunoSEQ multiplex PCR; TCRdb has only the in-frame clones, and not every one. The repertoire holds some 53,000 clones, with 95% to 98% as singletons. The chain joins TRBV11-3 to TRBJ1-2; D call uncertain. The sequencing sample was made of naive CD4+ T cells sorted from blood. The TCR sequence derives from a human donor in good health. CDR3 residues: CASSLNGNGYTF. CDR3 nucleotides: TGTGCCAGCAGCTTAAATGGGAACGGCTACACCTTC.